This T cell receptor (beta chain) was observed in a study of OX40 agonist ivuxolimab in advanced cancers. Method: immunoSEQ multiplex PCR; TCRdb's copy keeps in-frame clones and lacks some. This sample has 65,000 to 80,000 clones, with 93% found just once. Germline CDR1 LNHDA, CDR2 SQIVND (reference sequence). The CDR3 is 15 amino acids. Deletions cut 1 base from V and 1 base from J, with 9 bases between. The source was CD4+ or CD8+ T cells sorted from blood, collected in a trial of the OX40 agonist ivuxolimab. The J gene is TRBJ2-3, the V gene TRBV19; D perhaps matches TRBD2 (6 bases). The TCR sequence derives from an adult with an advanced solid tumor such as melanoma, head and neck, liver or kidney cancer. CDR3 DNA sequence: TGTGCCAGTAGTATAGGCGCTAGCGGCACAGATACGCAGTATTTT. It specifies CASSIGASGTDTQYF.